This TCR beta chain was identified in a study of OX40 agonist ivuxolimab in advanced cancers. Overall study findings and caveats: Both blood CD4+ and CD8+ T cells showed clonal growth by week 6 at 0.1 to 3.0 mg/kg.

Data came from immunoSEQ multiplex PCR; TCRdb stores just in-frame clones and leaves some out. The sample includes about 46,000 clones, around 91% seen only once; the top ten take about 11%. Note on this clone: Its antigen remains unidentified.

Germline-derived CDR1 and CDR2 are LNHNV and YYDKDF (reference sequence). The CDR3 runs to 13 residues. Trimming removed 0 bases at V and 4 bases at J, with 6 bases between. The receptor was derived from an adult with an advanced solid tumor such as melanoma, head and neck, liver or kidney cancer. V and J are TRBV15 and TRBJ1-1; D is ambiguous. The source material was CD4+ or CD8+ T cells sorted from blood, sampled in a trial of the OX40 agonist ivuxolimab. Here the CDR3 DNA reads TGTGCCACCAGCAGAGATACTGGCACTGAAGCTTTCTTT. This gives the protein CATSRDTGTEAFF.